This TCR beta chain came from a study of OX40 agonist ivuxolimab in advanced cancers. Study context: Patients were dosed intravenously with ivuxolimab at 0.01 to 10 mg/kg every 2 weeks. Earlier anti-PD-1, anti-PD-L1 or anti-CTLA-4 therapy was permitted; about 44% had received some. Study results and caveats: The 0.1-3.0 mg/kg partial responders had among the lowest clonal expansion.

Here immunoSEQ multiplex PCR was the method, and the copy in TCRdb shows in-frame clones only, minus some. The data contain tens of thousands of clones, roughly 82% of them singletons. CDR1 is LNHDA and CDR2 is SQIVND in the germline V gene (reference sequence). The CDR3 runs 12 residues. V was shortened by 3 bases and J by 0 bases, with 2 bases between the two germline ends. On this clone itself: Its specificity is not known.

The specimen was CD4+ or CD8+ T cells sorted from blood, collected in a trial of the OX40 agonist ivuxolimab. The chain employs TRBV19 and TRBJ1-1; D call uncertain. The TCR was taken from an adult with an advanced solid tumor such as melanoma, head and neck, liver or kidney cancer. DNA of the CDR3: TGTGCCAGTAGTATCTTGAACACTGAAGCTTTCTTT. As protein: CASSILNTEAFF. The whole variable domain, filled in from reference TRBV19 and TRBJ1-1, reads DGGITQSPKYLFRKEGQNVTLSCEQNLNHDAMYWYRQDPGQGLRLIYYSQIVNDFQKGDIAEGYSVSREKKESFPLTVTSAQKNPTAFYLCASSILNTEAFFGQGTRLTVV.